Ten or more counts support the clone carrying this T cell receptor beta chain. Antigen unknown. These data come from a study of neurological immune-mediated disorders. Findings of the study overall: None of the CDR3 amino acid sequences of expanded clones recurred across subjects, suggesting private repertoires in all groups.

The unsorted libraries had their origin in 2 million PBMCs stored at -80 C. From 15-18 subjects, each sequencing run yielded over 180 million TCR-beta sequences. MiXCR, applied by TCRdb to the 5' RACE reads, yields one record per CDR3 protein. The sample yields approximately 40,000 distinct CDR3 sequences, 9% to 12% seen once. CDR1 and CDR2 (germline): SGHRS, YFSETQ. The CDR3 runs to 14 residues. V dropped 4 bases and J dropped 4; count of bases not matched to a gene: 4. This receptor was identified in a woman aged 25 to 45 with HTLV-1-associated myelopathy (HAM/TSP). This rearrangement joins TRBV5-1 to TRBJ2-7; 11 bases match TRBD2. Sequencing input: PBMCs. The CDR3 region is CASSLAGGTYEQYF. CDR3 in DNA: TGCGCCAGCAGCCTAGCGGGGGGCACTTACGAGCAGTACTTC.